These 30 T cell receptor beta chains were all obtained from the same sample, sequenced in a study of blood T cell repertoires in COVID-19. The assay was immunoSEQ multiplex PCR, and TCRdb's table has in-frame clones only and misses some. The sample consists of more than 150,000 clones, around 81% of them appearing once. Sequencing was done on a sample of peripheral blood. The source of these receptors is a woman over 75 with COVID-19, enrolled during active disease.

The V and J genes are TRBV5-6 and TRBJ2-7, with 7 bases lining up with TRBD1. Germline CDR1 reads SGHDT; CDR2 reads YYEEEE. The CDR3 runs to 16 residues. Trimming at V came to 0 bases and at J to 2 bases, leaving 8 bases not matched to a gene. CDR3 in DNA: TGTGCCAGCAGCTTGGATGACAGGGTAGTAGCCTACGAGCAGTACTTC. As protein: CASSLDDRVVAYEQYF. The full variable domain, its missing parts supplied by reference TRBV5-6 and TRBJ2-7, is DAGVTQSPTHLIKTRGQQVTLRCSPKSGHDTVSWYQQALGQGPQFIFQYYEEEERQRGNFPDRFSGHQFPNYSSELNVNALLLGDSALYLCASSLDDRVVAYEQYFGPGTRLTVT.

V is TRBV3-1 (or the pseudogene TRBV3-2) and J is TRBJ2-5, with D possibly matching TRBD2 (6 bases). V lost 9 bases, J lost 2 bases, and 10 bases lay in between. CDR3 length: 12 residues. The germline CDR1 and CDR2 sequences are LGHDT and YNNKEL (reference sequence). The CDR3 bases are TGTGCCAGTCGGGACTGGCAAGAGACCCAGTACTTC. Translated, it gives CASRDWQETQYF.

This rearrangement joins TRBV3-1 (or the pseudogene TRBV3-2) to TRBJ2-1, with 11 nucleotides matching TRBD2. Germline CDR1 LGHDT, CDR2 YNNKEL (reference sequence). The J segment lost 4 bases and the V segment lost 3 bases, leaving 2 bases of the junction unmatched. This CDR3 has 15 residues. The CDR3 bases are TGTGCCAGCAGCCACGGGACTAGCGGATACAATGAGCAGTTCTTC. It encodes CASSHGTSGYNEQFF.

This clone showed up just once. The gene calls are TRBV6-6 and TRBJ1-2; no clear D. The CDR3 has 12 amino acids. The germline V gene encodes CDR1 MNHNY and CDR2 SVGAGI (reference sequence). The germline V and J ends were trimmed by 7 bases and 6 bases, with 12 bases remaining between them. The CDR3 is CASMAGLDGYTF. CDR3 in DNA: TGTGCCAGCATGGCGGGTTTGGATGGCTACACCTTC.

In its sample, this clone was seen a few times. The chain couples TRBV7-9 to TRBJ2-2; 14 bases align to TRBD2. Germline V CDR1 and CDR2: SEHNR, FQNEAQ (reference sequence). The CDR3 sequence is 15 residues long. Trimming at V came to 5 bases and at J to 7 bases, leaving 3 bases not matched to a gene. The CDR3 DNA follows: TGTGCCAGCAGCAGGACTAGCGGGGGGTTCGGGGAGCTGTTTTTT. Its translation: CASSRTSGGFGELFF.

This chain connects TRBV7-8 to TRBJ2-5; a possible D gene is TRBD1 (5 bases). Germline loops: CDR1 SGHVS, CDR2 FQNEAQ. V lost 7 bases and J lost 2, with 8 bases in between. The CDR3 covers 12 residues. The CDR3 bases are TGTGCCAGCACCAGGGATCAAGAGACCCAGTACTTC. Translated: CASTRDQETQYF.

V and J are TRBV6-6 and TRBJ1-4; D unresolved. CDR3 length equals 15 residues. Per the germline V gene, CDR1 is MNHNY and CDR2 is SVGAGI (reference sequence). Trimming removed 0 bases from V and 4 bases from J, with 9 bases in between. As DNA, the CDR3 is TGTGCCAGCAGTTACTCACGGGCGGGTAATGAAAAACTGTTTTTT. Its protein is CASSYSRAGNEKLFF.

CDR3 protein: CASRRTRFSTDTQYF. Here the CDR3 DNA reads TGTGCCAGCAGGCGGACACGGTTTAGCACAGATACGCAGTATTTT. J is TRBJ2-3 and V is TRBV27; TRBD1 might be the D (5 bases). V dropped 6 bases and J dropped 0 bases, with 13 bases sitting between them. The germline V gene encodes CDR1 MNHEY and CDR2 SMNVEV (reference sequence). There are 15 residues in the CDR3.

As concerns this clone: Other DNA sequences of this sample code for an identical CDR3. This chain uses TRBV9 with TRBJ1-5, with 7 positions matching TRBD1. V lost 0 bases, J lost 5 bases, and 2 bases stayed unmatched. The CDR3 sequence is 14 residues long. Germline V gene data show CDR1 as SGDLS and CDR2 as YYNGEE. CDR3 nucleotide sequence: TGTGCCAGCAGCGTAGGACAGGGTGATCAGCCCCAGCATTTT. Translating gives CASSVGQGDQPQHF.

The genes are TRBV7-6 and TRBJ2-2, with 7 bases fitting TRBD1. The CDR3 loop spans 15 amino acids. Germline V gives CDR1 SGHVS, CDR2 FNYEAQ. V was pared by 6 bases and J by 2 bases, with 6 bases of the junction left unmatched. The DNA of the CDR3 is TGTGCCAGCAGTTTCGGGACAGCCAACACCGGGGAGCTGTTTTTT. This gives the protein CASSFGTANTGELFF.

The chain joins TRBV28 to TRBJ1-5; 9 bases map to TRBD1. CDR3 length: 16 amino acids. From germline, CDR1 is MDHEN and CDR2 SYDVKM. Trimming at V came to 6 bases and at J to 7 bases, leaving 13 bases not matched to a gene. CDR3 bases: TGTGCCAGCAGCCCTCTGGACAGGGGTGTGTTGCAGCCCCAGCATTTT. This sequence encodes CASSPLDRGVLQPQHF. The full variable domain, its missing parts supplied by reference TRBV28 and TRBJ1-5, is DVKVTQSSRYLVKRTGEKVFLECVQDMDHENMFWYRQDPGLGLRLIYFSYDVKMKEKGDIPEGYSVSREKKERFSLILESASTNQTSMYLCASSPLDRGVLQPQHFGDGTRLSIL.

This clone came up once. V usage is TRBV18 and J usage is TRBJ2-3; the match to TRBD1 covers 7 bases. The V and J ends lost 2 bases and 4 bases, in that order; junction bases with no gene match: 6. The CDR3 runs to 15 residues. Germline CDR1 KGHSH, CDR2 LQKENI. CDR3 loop: CASSPARGQSDTQYF. The CDR3 DNA sequence: TGTGCCAGCTCACCAGCTAGGGGGCAGTCAGATACGCAGTATTTT.

The DNA for the CDR3 is TGTGCCAGCAGCAAAAGGGAAACACGGGGGTTAAACACCGGGGAGCTGTTTTTT. This encodes CASSKRETRGLNTGELFF. The chain uses TRBV21-1 and TRBJ2-2; the table's D call TRBD2 went unverified against the DNA. TRBV21-1 is listed as a pseudogene. This CDR3 comprises 18 residues.

This clone showed up just a few times. This chain connects TRBV10-3 to TRBJ2-5, with 14 bases that match TRBD2. The length of the CDR3 is 15 residues. Germline lookup yields CDR1 ENHRY and CDR2 SYGVKD. Germline trimming cut 10 bases from V and 3 bases from J; bases unmatched to any gene: 7. The CDR3 reads CATNRLAGGEETQYF. CDR3 DNA: TGTGCCACCAACCGACTAGCGGGGGGGGAAGAGACCCAGTACTTC.

The CDR3 sequence: CASGLMGIEQYF. CDR3 in DNA: TGTGCCAGCGGTCTCATGGGCATCGAGCAGTACTTC. The rearrangement links TRBV7-9 to TRBJ2-7; D unresolved. The CDR3 is made up of 12 amino acids. Germline V CDR1 and CDR2: SEHNR, FQNEAQ (reference sequence). V was shortened by 8 bases and J by 6 bases, with 14 bases between the two germline ends.

V usage is TRBV28 and J usage is TRBJ2-5; 11 nucleotides match TRBD2. This CDR3 has 19 amino acids. Germline V gene data show CDR1 as MDHEN and CDR2 as SYDVKM. V trimming: 1 base; J trimming: 4 bases; junction bases outside the gene matches: 14. The CDR3 loop reads CASSLSLAGALPSRETQYF. The CDR3 DNA reads as TGTGCCAGCAGTTTATCACTAGCGGGAGCGCTCCCTTCCAGAGAGACCCAGTACTTC.

The V call is TRBV6-5, the J call TRBJ1-2; TRBD1 agrees at 11 bases. This CDR3 has 15 amino acids. Germline assignment: CDR1 MNHEY and CDR2 SVGAGI. V shed 2 bases, J shed 6 bases, and the junction held 5 bases outside the gene matches. As DNA, the CDR3 is TGTGCCAGCAGTTACGCAGGACAGGGGGCCAATGGCTACACCTTC. It specifies CASSYAGQGANGYTF.

The chain recombines TRBV27 with TRBJ1-1, with D unresolved. The germline V gene has CDR1 MNHEY and CDR2 SMNVEV (reference sequence). V lost 1 base and J lost 1, with 7 bases in between. The CDR3 has 14 residues. The CDR3 nucleotides are TGTGCCAGCAGTTTATACTCAGGGAACACTGAAGCTTTCTTT. Encoded protein: CASSLYSGNTEAFF.

The gene calls are TRBV3-1 (or the pseudogene TRBV3-2) and TRBJ2-3, with D unclear. In germline, CDR1 is LGHDT, CDR2 YNNKEL (reference sequence). The CDR3 contains 13 residues. With 0 bases removed from V and 6 bases from J, the gap between germline ends came to 7 bases. CDR3 region: CASSQDFPDTQYF. In DNA, the CDR3 is TGTGCCAGCAGCCAAGATTTCCCGGATACGCAGTATTTT.

The chain carries TRBV9 and TRBJ1-5; D remains ambiguous. Per germline, CDR1 SGDLS and CDR2 YYNGEE. V lost 0 bases to trimming and J lost 4 bases, with 5 bases between them. CDR3 size: 13 residues. The CDR3 region has the DNA TGTGCCAGCAGCGTAGACGGGAATCAGCCCCAGCATTTT. Protein sequence: CASSVDGNQPQHF.

The table lists this clone with a count of one. The V call is TRBV9, the J call TRBJ1-4, with 8 bases identical to TRBD1. This CDR3 region has 15 residues. Germline CDR1 reads SGDLS; CDR2 reads YYNGEE. J was trimmed by 4 bases and V by 4 bases; bases with no gene match: 6. The DNA for the CDR3 is TGTGCCAGCAGCCCCGGACAGGGATTTAATGAAAAACTGTTTTTT. Its protein product is CASSPGQGFNEKLFF.

This chain connects TRBV2 to TRBJ2-4; 10 nucleotides line up with TRBD2. The CDR3 loop spans 15 amino acids. Germline assignment: CDR1 SNHLY and CDR2 FYNNEI. V gave up 3 bases and J gave up 8 bases; unmatched junction bases: 7. The CDR3 protein is CASSELAGVLDIQYF. CDR3 in DNA: TGTGCCAGCAGTGAGCTAGCGGGAGTTCTAGACATTCAGTACTTC.

The V and J genes are TRBV5-6 and TRBJ1-2, with D perhaps TRBD1 (6 bases). Trimming took 2 bases from V and 4 from J, leaving 24 bases between them. The germline V gene encodes CDR1 SGHDT and CDR2 YYEEEE. This CDR3 spans 18 amino acids. The CDR3 sequence: CASSFGGRWSEAGYGYTF. The CDR3 nucleotides read TGTGCCAGCAGCTTTGGGGGCCGTTGGTCGGAAGCTGGCTATGGCTACACCTTC.

The rearrangement uses TRBV19 and TRBJ2-1; the D is unclear. Germline V gives CDR1 LNHDA, CDR2 SQIVND (reference sequence). This CDR3 is 14 amino acids long. Between the trimmed V and J ends, which lost 0 bases and 8 bases, there was a span of 11 bases. CDR3: CASSIELAHYEQFF. The DNA for the CDR3 is TGTGCCAGTAGTATAGAGCTCGCGCACTATGAGCAGTTCTTC.

This chain uses TRBV29-1 with TRBJ1-2, with 8 nucleotides matching TRBD1. The CDR3 covers 12 residues. Germline trimming cut 5 bases from V and 7 bases from J; bases unmatched to any gene: 6. Germline assignment: CDR1 SQVTM and CDR2 ANQGSEA. The CDR3, as DNA: TGCAGCGTTTGGTGGACAGGGATTGGCTACACCTTC. Translated, it gives CSVWWTGIGYTF.

V and J are TRBV27 and TRBJ1-5, with 7 bases aligning to TRBD1. V gave up 4 bases and J gave up 2 bases; unmatched junction bases: 2. Germline lookup yields CDR1 MNHEY and CDR2 SMNVEV (reference sequence). CDR3 length: 14 amino acids. The CDR3 coding sequence is TGTGCCAGCAGTTCCACAGGGGGCAATCAGCCCCAGCATTTT. Translation: CASSSTGGNQPQHF.

The chain joins TRBV7-9 to TRBJ2-4; D is possibly TRBD2 (5 bases). CDR3 length equals 15 residues. Germline lookup yields CDR1 SEHNR and CDR2 FQNEAQ (reference sequence). V dropped 4 bases and J dropped 2 bases, with 12 bases sitting between them. CDR3 coding DNA: TGTGCCAGCAGCTGGGTGTTGGACTCCAAAAACATTCAGTACTTC. It encodes CASSWVLDSKNIQYF. The variable domain in full, completed from reference TRBV7-9 and TRBJ2-4, reads DTGVSQNPRHKITKRGQNVTFRCDPISEHNRLYWYRQTLGQGPEFLTYFQNEAQLEKSRLLSDRFSAERPKGSFSTLEIQRTEQGDSAMYLCASSWVLDSKNIQYFGAGTRLSVL.

V gene TRBV7-2 combines with J gene TRBJ2-5; D might be TRBD2 (5 bases). The CDR3 extends over 14 amino acids. Trimming stripped 0 bases from V and 5 bases from J, with 10 bases between. Germline V gene sequence: CDR1 SGHTA, CDR2 FQGNSA. The CDR3: CASSLAGWRETQYF. For the CDR3, the DNA is TGTGCCAGCAGCTTAGCGGGGTGGAGGGAGACCCAGTACTTC. The full variable domain, completed using reference TRBV7-2 and TRBJ2-5, is GAGVSQSPSNKVTEKGKDVELRCDPISGHTALYWYRQSLGQGLEFLIYFQGNSAPDKSGLPSDRFSAERTGGSVSTLTIQRTQQEDSAVYLCASSLAGWRETQYFGPGTRLLVL.

This clone was seen only a few times. This rearrangement joins TRBV7-9 to TRBJ2-1, with D hard to call. V lost 5 bases, J lost 6 bases, and 14 bases lay in between. Germline V lookup: CDR1 SEHNR, CDR2 FQNEAQ (reference sequence). CDR3 length: 14 amino acids. Here the CDR3 reads CASSPPVSPNEQFF. The CDR3 region has the DNA TGTGCCAGCAGCCCGCCGGTTAGTCCCAATGAGCAGTTCTTC.

In DNA, the CDR3 is TGTGCCAGTAGTATTCGGTCAAGCTCTGGAAACACCATATATTTT. Translated: CASSIRSSSGNTIYF. This chain joins TRBV19 and TRBJ1-3, with no clear D. Trimming removed 3 bases from V and 0 bases from J, with 9 bases in between. CDR1 and CDR2 (germline): LNHDA, SQIVND (reference sequence). The CDR3 totals 15 residues.